These 19 T cell receptor beta chains were all obtained from the same sample, sequenced in a study of T cells in Graves' hyperthyroidism and ophthalmopathy. The investigators amplified TCR beta CDR3 regions from RNA transcripts. HTBI primers drove first-round RT-PCR of the TCR CDR3. TCRdb used MiXCR to reprocess the multiplex PCR reads, holding one entry per CDR3 protein. The sample holds hundreds of thousands of distinct CDR3 sequences; around 13% are singletons and the top ten take 14%. Specimen: blood. The receptor set was obtained from a woman aged 40 to 50 with Graves' hyperthyroidism.

Regarding this clonotype: A much larger clonotype is one base distant, so this may be a read error. The chain has TRBV28 and TRBJ2-1; D may be TRBD1 (5 bases). This CDR3 is 15 amino acids long. CDR1 is MDHEN, CDR2 SYDVKM, per germline. Deletions cut 5 bases from V and 8 bases from J, with 19 bases between. CDR3 nucleotides: TGTGCCAGCAGTCAGACAGACTGGCATATTCATGAGCAGTTCTTC. The encoded protein is CASSQTDWHIHEQFF.

With respect to this clonotype: A read error may be the cause here, since a much bigger clone is one base away. The V and J genes are TRBV28 and TRBJ2-5; 8 bases align to TRBD1. This CDR3 spans 16 amino acids. From germline, CDR1 is MDHEN and CDR2 SYDVKM. This chain's CDR3 is CAGSPWDRQQRETQYF. DNA of the CDR3: TGTGCCGGCAGTCCATGGGACAGGCAACAAAGGGAGACCCAGTACTTC.

Only a few counts were recorded for this clonotype. The chain combines TRBV5-1 with TRBJ2-5; the match to TRBD2 covers 7 bases. Germline loops: CDR1 SGHRS, CDR2 YFSETQ. The trim removed 0 bases at V and 2 bases at J, leaving 13 bases unmatched. The CDR3 is 18 residues long. In DNA, the CDR3 is TGCGCCAGCAGCTTGGCCGAAAGGACTAGATTTGGGCAAGAGACCCAGTACTTC. Translated, it gives CASSLAERTRFGQETQYF. The full variable domain, with the rest looked up from reference TRBV5-1 and TRBJ2-5, is KAGVTQTPRYLIKTRGQQVTLSCSPISGHRSVSWYQQTPGQGLQFLFEYFSETQRNKGNFPGRFSGRQFSNSRSEMNVSTLELGDSALYLCASSLAERTRFGQETQYFGPGTRLLVL.

The chain couples TRBV5-8 to TRBJ2-1; TRBD2 matches 9 bases. Germline V gene lookup returns CDR1 SGHTS and CDR2 YDEGEE. V lost 5 bases and J lost 5; bases outside the gene matches: 8. This CDR3 contains 15 residues. CDR3 bases: TGTGCCAGCAGTTGGTTTGCGGGAGGGAACAATGAGCAGTTCTTC. The encoded protein is CASSWFAGGNNEQFF.

The CDR3 region is CASTSGTSITGELFF. In nucleotides, the CDR3 is TGTGCCAGCACCTCGGGGACTAGCATAACCGGGGAGCTGTTTTTT. The V call is TRBV6-2 or TRBV6-3, the J call TRBJ2-2; 9 positions agree with TRBD2. Germline CDR1 MNHEY, CDR2 SVGEGT. V shed 7 bases and J 5 bases; nucleotides not matched to a gene: 8. The CDR3 runs 15 residues.

This clonotype is a singleton in its sample. With a much larger clone just one base away, this may be a read error. The V call is TRBV7-2, the J call TRBJ2-2, with 7 bases aligning to TRBD2. V shed 2 bases and J 6 bases; nucleotides not matched to a gene: 12. Germline CDR1 reads SGHTA; CDR2 reads FQGNSA. The CDR3 spans 17 residues. The CDR3 here is CASSLRAIGREAGELFF. CDR3 DNA: TGTGCCAGCAGCTTAAGGGCGATAGGGAGGGAGGCCGGGGAGCTGTTTTTT.

Comments on this clonotype: A much larger clone sits a single nucleotide away, making a read error possible. The V gene is TRBV7-9, the J gene TRBJ2-1, with 14 nucleotides matching TRBD2. The CDR3 is made up of 20 amino acids. V was pared by 1 base and J by 12 bases, with 20 bases of the junction left unmatched. Per the germline V gene, CDR1 is SEHNR and CDR2 is FQNEAQ (reference sequence). The CDR3 DNA follows: TGTGCCAGCAGCTTAGAGGAACTCGCCGGGACTAGCGGGAGAAGGAGGGGGCAGTTCTTC. Translating gives CASSLEELAGTSGRRRGQFF.

Many counts were recorded for this clonotype. The V and J genes are TRBV28 and TRBJ1-1; D is uncertain. The CDR3 length is 12 residues. Germline V gene lookup returns CDR1 MDHEN and CDR2 SYDVKM. V lost 2 bases and J lost 5, with 6 bases in between. DNA for the CDR3: TGTGCCAGCAGTTTACCTTTGACTGAAGCTTTCTTT. It specifies CASSLPLTEAFF. Together with reference TRBV28 and TRBJ1-1, the CDR3 gives the full variable domain: DVKVTQSSRYLVKRTGEKVFLECVQDMDHENMFWYRQDPGLGLRLIYFSYDVKMKEKGDIPEGYSVSREKKERFSLILESASTNQTSMYLCASSLPLTEAFFGQGTRLTVV.

This clonotype was recorded at least ten times. This sequence joins TRBV5-1 and TRBJ1-5, with unresolved D. The CDR3 consists of 14 residues. Germline CDR1 reads SGHRS; CDR2 reads YFSETQ. V lost 4 bases and J 3 bases, leaving 11 bases between the germline ends. The CDR3 coding sequence is TGCGCCAGCAGCCTCGAGGGAAACAATCAGCCCCAGCATTTT. This codes for CASSLEGNNQPQHF.

This chain links TRBV4-1 with TRBJ2-7; 10 nucleotides align to TRBD2. V lost 1 base to trimming and J lost 7 bases; unmatched junction nucleotides: 19. Germline V CDR1 and CDR2: MGHRA, YSYEKL. CDR3 length: 19 residues. DNA of the CDR3: TGCGCCAGCAGCCAAGGATCTCCTAGCGGGAGAGCAGGAATGGGTGAGCAGTACTTC. Amino acids: CASSQGSPSGRAGMGEQYF.

This clonotype was detected only a few times. V is TRBV7-9 and J is TRBJ1-5; D possibly corresponds to TRBD1 (6 bases). CDR1 and CDR2 from the germline V gene are SEHNR and FQNEAQ (reference sequence). The CDR3 has 13 residues. With 5 bases removed from V and 5 bases from J, the gap between germline ends came to 10 bases. The CDR3 loop is CASSRDIYQPQHF. CDR3 sequence (DNA): TGTGCCAGCAGCCGGGACATTTATCAGCCCCAGCATTTT.

This clonotype was recorded at least ten times. The gene calls are TRBV7-9 and TRBJ2-7; maybe TRBD1 (5 bases). Trimming took 2 bases from V and 1 from J, leaving 15 bases between them. In germline, CDR1 is SEHNR, CDR2 FQNEAQ (reference sequence). The CDR3 sequence is 16 residues long. CDR3 sequence: CASSLSLGRASYEQYF. CDR3 coding DNA: TGTGCCAGCAGCTTAAGTTTGGGCAGGGCTTCCTACGAGCAGTACTTC.

This clonotype was found a few times. The CDR3 here is CASSPPLGPYLMSQFF. The CDR3 DNA sequence: TGTGCCAGCTCACCACCCCTAGGGCCATATCTAATGAGTCAGTTCTTC. The chain links TRBV18 to TRBJ2-1; D gene ambiguous. In germline, CDR1 is KGHSH, CDR2 LQKENI. V lost 0 bases to trimming and J lost 13 bases, with 22 bases between them. The CDR3 is 16 amino acids.

This clonotype was seen repeatedly, ten times or more. The chain has TRBV24-1 and TRBJ2-7; TRBD2 is a possible D gene (5 bases). With 2 bases removed from V and 0 bases from J, the gap between germline ends came to 7 bases. This CDR3 has 14 residues. Germline V lookup: CDR1 KGHDR, CDR2 SFDVKD. DNA of the CDR3: TGTGCCACCAGTGATTCCGGGATCTCCTACGAGCAGTACTTC. Translation: CATSDSGISYEQYF.

CDR3 in DNA: TGTGCCTGGAGCCCGGGGGCCGGATTCAGCTCCTATAATTCACCCCTCCACTTT. It yields the protein CAWSPGAGFSSYNSPLHF. V usage is TRBV30 and J usage is TRBJ1-6; maybe TRBD1 (6 bases). Germline loops: CDR1 GTSNPN, CDR2 SVGIG (reference sequence). The CDR3 length is 18 residues. Trimming cost V 3 bases and J 0 bases, with 18 bases left between them.

The CDR3 region is CASRGQGAGQETQYF. CDR3 nucleotides: TGTGCCAGCAGGGGGCAGGGGGCTGGGCAAGAGACCCAGTACTTC. This chain uses TRBV28 with TRBJ2-5; 8 bases line up with TRBD1. CDR1 is MDHEN and CDR2 is SYDVKM in the germline V gene. The CDR3 runs to 15 residues. The V segment lost 6 bases and the J segment 2 bases; nucleotides outside the gene matches: 8.

V gene TRBV14 combines with J gene TRBJ2-7; 13 bases line up with TRBD2. J was trimmed by 7 bases and V by 5 bases; bases with no gene match: 8. In germline, CDR1 is SGHDN, CDR2 FVKESK. The CDR3 loop spans 15 amino acids. The CDR3 DNA reads as TGTGCCAGCAGCGAGGGACTAGCGGGACCTTGGGAGCAGTACTTC. Translated: CASSEGLAGPWEQYF.

Many counts were recorded for this clonotype. CDR3 sequence: CASSPGQSVGNTIYF. The CDR3 DNA follows: TGCGCCAGCAGCCCTGGACAGTCTGTGGGAAACACCATATATTTT. The gene calls are TRBV5-1 and TRBJ1-3; D may be TRBD1 (6 bases). Trimming removed 4 bases from V and 4 bases from J, with 15 bases in between. The length of the CDR3 is 15 residues. Looked up from germline, CDR1 is SGHRS and CDR2 is YFSETQ.

The chain joins TRBV10-2 to TRBJ1-5; the D is unclear. The CDR3 has 14 residues. V dropped 8 bases and J dropped 0 bases, with 11 bases sitting between them. Germline V CDR1 and CDR2: WSHSY, SAAADI. CDR3 protein: CASSPSISNQPQHF. Here the CDR3 DNA reads TGCGCCAGCTCACCCAGCATTAGCAATCAGCCCCAGCATTTT.